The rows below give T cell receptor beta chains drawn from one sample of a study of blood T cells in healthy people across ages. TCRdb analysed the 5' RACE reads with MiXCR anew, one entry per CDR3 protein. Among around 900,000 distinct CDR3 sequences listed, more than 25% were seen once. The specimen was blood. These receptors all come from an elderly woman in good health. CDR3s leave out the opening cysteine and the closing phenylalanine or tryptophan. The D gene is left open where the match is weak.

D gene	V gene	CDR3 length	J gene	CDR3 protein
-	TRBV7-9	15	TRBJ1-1	ASSLSIYIGENTEAF
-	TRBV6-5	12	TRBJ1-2	ASSSRGKNYGYT
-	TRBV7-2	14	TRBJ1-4	ASSPAGGGSGEKLF
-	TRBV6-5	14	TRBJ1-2	ASSYVPSGRNYGYT
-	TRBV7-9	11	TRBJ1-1	ASSLVRPSEAF
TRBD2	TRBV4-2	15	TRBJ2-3	ASSQEAGTSSSDTQY
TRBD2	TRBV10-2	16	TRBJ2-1	ASSTGAPLAGGWNEQF
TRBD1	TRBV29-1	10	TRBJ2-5	SASGGKEAQY
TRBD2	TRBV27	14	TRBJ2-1	ANSLMGLAGAGGQF
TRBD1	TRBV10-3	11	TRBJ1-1	AISEDRGLGAF
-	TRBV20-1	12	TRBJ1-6	SATTTGPVGPLH
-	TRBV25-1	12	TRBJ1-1	ASSEYHSNTEAF
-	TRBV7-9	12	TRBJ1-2	ASNLVTLTYGYT
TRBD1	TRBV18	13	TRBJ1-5	ASSPRGDRNQPQH
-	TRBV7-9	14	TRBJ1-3	ASSPSGGSSGNTIY
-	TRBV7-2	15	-	ACSSGTQRWSGETQY
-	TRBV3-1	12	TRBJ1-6	ASSRRGTDSPLH
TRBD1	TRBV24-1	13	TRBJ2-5	ATSDSTGGRETQY
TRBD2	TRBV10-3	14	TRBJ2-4	AISESLAGGINIQY
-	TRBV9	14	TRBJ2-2	ASSVVPAENTGELF
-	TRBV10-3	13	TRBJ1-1	AISDTPEGPRGAF
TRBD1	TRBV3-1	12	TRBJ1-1	ASRDRGTNTEAF
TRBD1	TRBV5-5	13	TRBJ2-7	ASSLASGGPYEQY
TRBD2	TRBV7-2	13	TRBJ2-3	ASSVTSGLTDTQY
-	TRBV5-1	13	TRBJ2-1	ASSFGRSSYDEQF
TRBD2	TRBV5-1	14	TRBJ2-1	ASSLSGGAYYNEQF
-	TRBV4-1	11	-	ASSQGVVDEQY
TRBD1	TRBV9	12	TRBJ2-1	ASSVGQGAYEQF